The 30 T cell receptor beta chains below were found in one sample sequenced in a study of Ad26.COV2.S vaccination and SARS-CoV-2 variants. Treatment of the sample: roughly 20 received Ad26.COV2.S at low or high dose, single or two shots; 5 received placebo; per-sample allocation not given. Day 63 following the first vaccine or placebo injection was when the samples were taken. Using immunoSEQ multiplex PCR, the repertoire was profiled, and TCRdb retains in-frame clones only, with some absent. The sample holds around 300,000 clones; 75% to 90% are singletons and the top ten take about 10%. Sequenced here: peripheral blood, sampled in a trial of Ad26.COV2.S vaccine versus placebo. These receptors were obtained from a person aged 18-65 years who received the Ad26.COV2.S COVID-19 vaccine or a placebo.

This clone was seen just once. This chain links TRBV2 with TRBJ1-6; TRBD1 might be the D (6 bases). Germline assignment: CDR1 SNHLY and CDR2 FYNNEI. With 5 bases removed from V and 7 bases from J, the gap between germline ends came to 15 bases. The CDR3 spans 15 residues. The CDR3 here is CASSTQVGGNSPLHF. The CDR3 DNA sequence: TGTGCCAGCAGTACCCAAGTAGGGGGAAATTCACCCCTCCACTTT.

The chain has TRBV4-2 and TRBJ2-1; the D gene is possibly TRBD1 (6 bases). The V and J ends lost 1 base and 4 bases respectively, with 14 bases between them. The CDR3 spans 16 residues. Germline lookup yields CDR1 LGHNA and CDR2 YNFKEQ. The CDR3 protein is CASSQAGTRSYNEQFF. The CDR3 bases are TGTGCCAGCAGCCAAGCGGGGACAAGGTCATACAATGAGCAGTTCTTC.

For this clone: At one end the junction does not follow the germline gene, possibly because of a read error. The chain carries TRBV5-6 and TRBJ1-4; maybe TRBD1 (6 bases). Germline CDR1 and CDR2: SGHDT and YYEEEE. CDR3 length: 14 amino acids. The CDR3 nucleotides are TGTGCCAGCAGTTTGGAGGGGGGTTGGGAAAAACTGTTTTTT. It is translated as CASSLEGGWEKLFF.

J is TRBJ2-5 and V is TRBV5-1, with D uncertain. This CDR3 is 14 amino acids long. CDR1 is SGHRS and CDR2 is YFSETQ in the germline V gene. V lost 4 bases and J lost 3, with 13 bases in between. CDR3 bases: TGCGCCAGCAGCCGAGGTTTACGAAAAGAGACCCAGTACTTC. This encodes CASSRGLRKETQYF.

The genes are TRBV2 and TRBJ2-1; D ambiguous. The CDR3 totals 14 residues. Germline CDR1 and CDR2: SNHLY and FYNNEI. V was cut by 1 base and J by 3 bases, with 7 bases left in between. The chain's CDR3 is CASSEGVYYNEQFF. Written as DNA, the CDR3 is TGTGCCAGCAGTGAAGGAGTCTACTACAATGAGCAGTTCTTC.

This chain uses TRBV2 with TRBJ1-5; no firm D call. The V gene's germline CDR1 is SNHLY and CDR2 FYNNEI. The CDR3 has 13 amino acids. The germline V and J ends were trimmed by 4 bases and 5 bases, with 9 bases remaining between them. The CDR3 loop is CASSGQADQPQHF. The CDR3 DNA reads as TGTGCCAGCAGTGGCCAGGCCGATCAGCCCCAGCATTTT. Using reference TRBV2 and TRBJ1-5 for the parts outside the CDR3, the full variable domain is EPEVTQTPSHQVTQMGQEVILRCVPISNHLYFYWYRQILGQKVEFLVSFYNNEISEKSEIFDDQFSVERPDGSNFTLKIRSTKLEDSAMYFCASSGQADQPQHFGDGTRLSIL.

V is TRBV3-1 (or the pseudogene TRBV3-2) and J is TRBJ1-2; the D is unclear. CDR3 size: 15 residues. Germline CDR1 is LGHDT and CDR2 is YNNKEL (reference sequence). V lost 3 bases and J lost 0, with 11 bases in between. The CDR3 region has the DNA TGTGCCAGCAGCCAGGCCCATGGGACTAACTATGGCTACACCTTC. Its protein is CASSQAHGTNYGYTF.

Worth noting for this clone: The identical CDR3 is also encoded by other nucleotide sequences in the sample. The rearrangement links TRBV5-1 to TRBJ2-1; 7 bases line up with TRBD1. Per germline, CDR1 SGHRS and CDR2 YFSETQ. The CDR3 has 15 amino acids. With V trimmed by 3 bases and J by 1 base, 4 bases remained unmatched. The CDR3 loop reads CASSSSGGSYNEQFF. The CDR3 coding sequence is TGCGCCAGCAGCTCATCAGGGGGTTCCTACAATGAGCAGTTCTTC.

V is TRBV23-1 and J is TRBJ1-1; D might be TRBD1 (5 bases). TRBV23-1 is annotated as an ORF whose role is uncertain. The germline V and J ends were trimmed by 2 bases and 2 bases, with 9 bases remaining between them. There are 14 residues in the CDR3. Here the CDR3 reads CASSQDGANTEAFF. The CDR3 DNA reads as TGCGCCAGCAGTCAAGACGGGGCTAACACTGAAGCTTTCTTT.

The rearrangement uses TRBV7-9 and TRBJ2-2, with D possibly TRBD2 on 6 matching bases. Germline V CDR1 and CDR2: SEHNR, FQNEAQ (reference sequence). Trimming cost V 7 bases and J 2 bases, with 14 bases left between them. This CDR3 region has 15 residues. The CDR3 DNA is TGTGCCAGCAACTCAGGGACTGACAACACCGGGGAGCTGTTTTTT. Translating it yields CASNSGTDNTGELFF.

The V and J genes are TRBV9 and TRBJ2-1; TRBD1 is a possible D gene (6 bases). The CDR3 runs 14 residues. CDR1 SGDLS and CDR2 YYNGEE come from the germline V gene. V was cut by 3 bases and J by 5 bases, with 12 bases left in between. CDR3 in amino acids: CASSARTVDNEQFF. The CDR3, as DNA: TGTGCCAGCAGCGCCCGGACAGTTGACAATGAGCAGTTCTTC.

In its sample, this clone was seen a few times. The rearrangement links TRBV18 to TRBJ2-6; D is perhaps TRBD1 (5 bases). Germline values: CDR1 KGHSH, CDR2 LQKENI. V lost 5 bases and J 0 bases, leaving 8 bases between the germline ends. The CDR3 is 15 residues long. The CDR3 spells CASSVTGSGANVLTF. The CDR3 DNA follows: TGTGCCAGCTCAGTAACAGGCTCTGGGGCCAACGTCCTGACTTTC.

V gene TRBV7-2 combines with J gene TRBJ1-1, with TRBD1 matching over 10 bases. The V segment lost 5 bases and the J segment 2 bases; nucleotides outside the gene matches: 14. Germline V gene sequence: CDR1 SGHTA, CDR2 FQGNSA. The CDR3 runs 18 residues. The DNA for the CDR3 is TGTGCCAGCAGCCTTAGAGCCGGGACAGGGGTTCTTAACACTGAAGCTTTCTTT. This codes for CASSLRAGTGVLNTEAFF.

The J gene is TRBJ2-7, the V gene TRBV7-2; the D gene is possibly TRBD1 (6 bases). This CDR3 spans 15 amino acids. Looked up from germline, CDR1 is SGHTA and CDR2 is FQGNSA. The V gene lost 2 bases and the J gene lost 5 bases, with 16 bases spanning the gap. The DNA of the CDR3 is TGTGCCAGCAGCTTATATATGGGGGCCCTGAACGAGCAGTACTTC. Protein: CASSLYMGALNEQYF. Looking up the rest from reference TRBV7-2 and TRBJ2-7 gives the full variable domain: GAGVSQSPSNKVTEKGKDVELRCDPISGHTALYWYRQSLGQGLEFLIYFQGNSAPDKSGLPSDRFSAERTGGSVSTLTIQRTQQEDSAVYLCASSLYMGALNEQYFGPGTRLTVT.

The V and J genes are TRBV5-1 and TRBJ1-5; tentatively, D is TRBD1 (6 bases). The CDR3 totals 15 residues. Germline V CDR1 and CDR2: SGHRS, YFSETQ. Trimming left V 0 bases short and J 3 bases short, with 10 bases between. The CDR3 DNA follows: TGCGCCAGCAGCTTGGGGTCAGGGGACAATCAGCCCCAGCATTTT. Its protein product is CASSLGSGDNQPQHF.

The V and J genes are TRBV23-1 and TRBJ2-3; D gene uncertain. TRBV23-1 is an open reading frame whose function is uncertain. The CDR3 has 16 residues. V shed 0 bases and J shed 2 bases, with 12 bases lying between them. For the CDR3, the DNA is TGCGCCAGCAGTCAATCGAATCCCGAATTCACAGATACGCAGTATTTT. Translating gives CASSQSNPEFTDTQYF.

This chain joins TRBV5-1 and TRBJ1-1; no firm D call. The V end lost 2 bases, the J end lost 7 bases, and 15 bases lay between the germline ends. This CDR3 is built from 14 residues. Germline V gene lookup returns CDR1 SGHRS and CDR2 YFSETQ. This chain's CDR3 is CASSFGGSGLEAFF. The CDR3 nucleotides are TGCGCCAGCAGCTTTGGAGGTAGCGGGCTTGAAGCTTTCTTT.

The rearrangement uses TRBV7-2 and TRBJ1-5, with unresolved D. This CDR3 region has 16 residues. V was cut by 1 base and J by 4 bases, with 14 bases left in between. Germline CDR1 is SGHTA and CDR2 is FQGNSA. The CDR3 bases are TGTGCCAGCAGCTTAGAAACCCTTCAGCCAAATCAGCCCCAGCATTTT. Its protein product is CASSLETLQPNQPQHF.

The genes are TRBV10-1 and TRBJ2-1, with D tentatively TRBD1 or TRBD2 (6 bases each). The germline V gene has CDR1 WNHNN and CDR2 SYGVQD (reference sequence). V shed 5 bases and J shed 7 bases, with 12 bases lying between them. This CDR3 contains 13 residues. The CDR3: CASSPGARNEQFF. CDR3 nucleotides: TGCGCCAGCAGTCCGGGGGCTCGGAATGAGCAGTTCTTC.

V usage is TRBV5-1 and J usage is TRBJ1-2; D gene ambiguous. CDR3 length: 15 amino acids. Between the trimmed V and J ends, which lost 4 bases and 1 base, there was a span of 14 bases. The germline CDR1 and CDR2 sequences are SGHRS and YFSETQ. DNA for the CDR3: TGCGCCAGCAGCCTCGACACGGAGGGTAACTATGGCTACACCTTC. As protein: CASSLDTEGNYGYTF.

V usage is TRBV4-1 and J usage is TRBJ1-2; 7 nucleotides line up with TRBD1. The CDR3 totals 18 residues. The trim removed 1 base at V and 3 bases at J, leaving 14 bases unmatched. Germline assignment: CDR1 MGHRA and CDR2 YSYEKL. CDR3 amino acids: CASSQAADGQGVHYGYTF. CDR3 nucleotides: TGCGCCAGCAGCCAAGCTGCCGACGGGCAGGGGGTACACTATGGCTACACCTTC.

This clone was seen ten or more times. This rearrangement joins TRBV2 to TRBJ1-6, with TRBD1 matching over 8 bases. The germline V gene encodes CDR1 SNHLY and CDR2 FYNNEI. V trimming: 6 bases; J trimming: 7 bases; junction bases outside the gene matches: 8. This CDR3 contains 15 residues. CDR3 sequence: CASRTPDRANSPLHF. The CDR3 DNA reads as TGTGCCAGCAGGACCCCGGACAGGGCAAATTCACCCCTCCACTTT.

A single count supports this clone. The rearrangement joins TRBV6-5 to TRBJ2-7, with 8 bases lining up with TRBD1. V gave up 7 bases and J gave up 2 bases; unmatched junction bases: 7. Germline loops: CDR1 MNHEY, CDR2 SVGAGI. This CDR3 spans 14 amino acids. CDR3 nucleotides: TGTGCCAGCATGGACAGGGAATCGCCCTACGAGCAGTACTTC. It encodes CASMDRESPYEQYF.

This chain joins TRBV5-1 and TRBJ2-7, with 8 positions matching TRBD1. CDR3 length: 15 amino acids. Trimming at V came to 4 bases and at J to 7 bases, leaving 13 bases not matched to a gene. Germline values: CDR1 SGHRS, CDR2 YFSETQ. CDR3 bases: TGCGCCAGCAGCCATGGACAGGGTAACTACGGAGAGCAGTACTTC. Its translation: CASSHGQGNYGEQYF.

CDR3 in amino acids: CASSSRGSGNYEQYF. The CDR3 coding sequence is TGTGCCAGCAGCTCGAGGGGTAGCGGGAACTACGAGCAGTACTTC. The chain has TRBV5-6 and TRBJ2-7; 8 nucleotides line up with TRBD2. The length of the CDR3 is 15 residues. Germline lookup yields CDR1 SGHDT and CDR2 YYEEEE. Unmatched junction bases numbered 8, after V lost 3 bases and J lost 3 bases.

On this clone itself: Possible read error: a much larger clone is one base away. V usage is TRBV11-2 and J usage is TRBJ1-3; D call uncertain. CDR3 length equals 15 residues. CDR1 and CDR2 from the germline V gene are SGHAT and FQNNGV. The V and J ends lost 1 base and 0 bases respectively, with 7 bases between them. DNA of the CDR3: TGTGCCAGCAGCTTAGGCCGAAGCTCTGGAAACACCATATATTTT. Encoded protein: CASSLGRSSGNTIYF. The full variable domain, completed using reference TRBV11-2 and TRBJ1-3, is EAGVAQSPRYKIIEKRQSVAFWCNPISGHATLYWYQQILGQGPKLLIQFQNNGVVDDSQLPKDRFSAERLKGVDSTLKIQPAKLEDSAVYLCASSLGRSSGNTIYFGEGSWLTVV.

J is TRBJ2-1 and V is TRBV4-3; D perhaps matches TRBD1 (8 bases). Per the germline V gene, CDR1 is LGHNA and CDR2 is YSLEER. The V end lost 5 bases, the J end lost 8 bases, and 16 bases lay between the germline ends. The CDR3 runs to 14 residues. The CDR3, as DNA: TGCGCCAGCAGCAAGCGGGACAGGTTGGATGAGCAGTTCTTC. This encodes CASSKRDRLDEQFF.

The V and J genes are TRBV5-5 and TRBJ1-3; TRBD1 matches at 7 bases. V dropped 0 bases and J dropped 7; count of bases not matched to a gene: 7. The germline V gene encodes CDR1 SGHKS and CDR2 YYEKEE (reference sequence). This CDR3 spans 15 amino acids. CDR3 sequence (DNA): TGTGCCAGCAGCTTGGGTGGACAGGCGGTGAACACCATATATTTT. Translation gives CASSLGGQAVNTIYF.

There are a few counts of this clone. CDR3 region: CASSRGRRNTGELFF. For the CDR3, the DNA is TGTGCCAGTAGTAGAGGTAGGAGAAACACCGGGGAGCTGTTTTTT. V is TRBV19 and J is TRBJ2-2; D is uncertain. V lost 4 bases, J lost 2 bases, and 11 bases lay in between. CDR1 LNHDA and CDR2 SQIVND come from the germline V gene (reference sequence). CDR3 length equals 15 residues. The full variable domain, in which reference TRBV19 and TRBJ2-2 provide the parts outside the CDR3, is DGGITQSPKYLFRKEGQNVTLSCEQNLNHDAMYWYRQDPGQGLRLIYYSQIVNDFQKGDIAEGYSVSREKKESFPLTVTSAQKNPTAFYLCASSRGRRNTGELFFGEGSRLTVL.

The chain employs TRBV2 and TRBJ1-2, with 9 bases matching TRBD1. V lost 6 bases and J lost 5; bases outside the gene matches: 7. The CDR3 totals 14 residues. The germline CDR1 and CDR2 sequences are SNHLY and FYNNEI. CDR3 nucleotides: TGTGCCAGCAGGGGACAGGGAATCGCGTATGGCTACACCTTC. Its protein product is CASRGQGIAYGYTF.